Here is one TCR beta chain with its context. These data are taken from a study of CD8 T cells in Susac syndrome. With random hexamers, roughly 0.45 to 1 ug RNA was reverse transcribed. A single record per CDR3 protein comes from TCRdb applying MiXCR to the immunoSEQ multiplex PCR reads. The sample has 100,000 to 150,000 distinct CDR3 sequences; approximately 93% are singletons. The V and J ends lost 2 bases and 4 bases, in that order; junction bases with no gene match: 6. The V gene's germline CDR1 is SGHTA and CDR2 FQGNSA. The CDR3 is 16 amino acids. The source material was CD4+ T cells from PBMCs. The V and J genes are TRBV7-2 and TRBJ2-2; TRBD1 agrees at 8 bases. This TCR was recovered from a human donor with multiple sclerosis. The CDR3 loop reads CASSLFPGGVTGELFF. The CDR3 nucleotides are TGTGCCAGCAGCTTATTCCCAGGGGGCGTCACCGGGGAGCTGTTTTTT. The full variable domain, in which reference TRBV7-2 and TRBJ2-2 provide the parts outside the CDR3, is GAGVSQSPSNKVTEKGKDVELRCDPISGHTALYWYRQSLGQGLEFLIYFQGNSAPDKSGLPSDRFSAERTGGSVSTLTIQRTQQEDSAVYLCASSLFPGGVTGELFFGEGSRLTVL.